This TCR beta chain was captured in a study of identical twins. A single record per CDR3 protein comes from TCRdb applying MiXCR to the 5' RACE reads. The sample includes 200,000 to 250,000 distinct CDR3 sequences, about 11% seen only once; the top ten take 10%. This CDR3 has 14 residues. V gave up 5 bases and J gave up 8 bases, with 16 bases separating them. CDR1 is SNHLY and CDR2 is FYNNEI in the germline V gene. The origin of this receptor is a man aged 50-59 years in good health. Sequencing input: memory T cells sorted from blood. The chain uses TRBV2 and TRBJ2-1; D is perhaps TRBD2 (7 bases). CDR3 sequence (DNA): TGTGCCAGCAGTAGAGGGGGAGGGTTATATGAGCAGTTCTTC. This gives the protein CASSRGGGLYEQFF. The whole variable domain, filled in from reference TRBV2 and TRBJ2-1, reads EPEVTQTPSHQVTQMGQEVILRCVPISNHLYFYWYRQILGQKVEFLVSFYNNEISEKSEIFDDQFSVERPDGSNFTLKIRSTKLEDSAMYFCASSRGGGLYEQFFGPGTRLTVL.